This T cell receptor beta chain was sequenced during a study of breast tumors, draining lymph nodes, adjacent tissues. The study's findings and limits: That most tumor T cells come from lymph nodes remained unproven.

TCRdb re-called the multiplex PCR reads through MiXCR, storing one row per CDR3 protein. The sample lists under 150,000 distinct CDR3 sequences, about 20% seen once, with roughly 2% in the top ten. This clonotype was recorded many times. Its target is not known. The CDR3 covers 18 residues. Per the germline V gene, CDR1 is LGHNT and CDR2 is FRNRAP. J lost 1 base, V lost 1 base, and 10 bases had no gene match. Axillary draining lymph nodes of breast cancer patients supplied the node samples. Sequenced material: axillary lymph node tissue. This clonotype was obtained from a female donor with breast cancer. Some clones in this sample may be carry-over from other donors' samples. The chain combines TRBV12-5 with TRBJ2-5, with 9 positions matching TRBD2. The CDR3 sequence: CASGLAPGLAGFQETQYF. CDR3 coding DNA: TGTGCTAGTGGTTTGGCACCTGGGCTAGCGGGATTCCAAGAGACCCAGTACTTC. Looking up the rest from reference TRBV12-5 and TRBJ2-5 gives the full variable domain: DARVTQTPRHKVTEMGQEVTMRCQPILGHNTVFWYRQTMMQGLELLAYFRNRAPLDDSGMPKDRFSAEMPDATLATLKIQPSEPRDSAVYFCASGLAPGLAGFQETQYFGPGTRLLVL.